This T cell receptor beta chain emerged from a study of OX40 agonist ivuxolimab in advanced cancers. Germline CDR1 SGHNT, CDR2 YENEEA. Trimming stripped 0 bases from V and 4 bases from J, with 6 bases between. The CDR3 has 13 residues. Clones were sequenced by immunoSEQ multiplex PCR, and TCRdb holds only the in-frame ones, with some missing. The table includes approximately 96,000 clones, 90% detected once. This chain links TRBV11-3 with TRBJ2-5; D might be TRBD2 (5 bases). This sequence originates from an adult with an advanced solid tumor such as melanoma, head and neck, liver or kidney cancer. Specimen: CD4+ or CD8+ T cells sorted from blood, collected in a trial of the OX40 agonist ivuxolimab. This CDR3 reads CASSLDGGETQYF. For the CDR3, the DNA is TGTGCCAGCAGCTTAGATGGAGGAGAGACCCAGTACTTC.